This T cell receptor (beta chain) was identified during a study of identical twins. TCRdb passed the 5' RACE reads through MiXCR, listing each CDR3 protein once. The sample contains about 470,000 distinct CDR3 sequences, approximately 24% of which appear only once. Germline V CDR1 and CDR2: MNHEY, SVGAGI. The length of the CDR3 is 17 residues. Trimming shortened V by 4 bases and J by 2 bases, and 21 bases separated the two germline ends. This sample also appeared in a second study, on T cells expressing NK-cell markers.

The chain links TRBV6-5 to TRBJ2-7; D unresolved. The sample consisted of CD4+ T cells sorted from blood. The receptor was isolated from a woman aged 18-29 years in good health. CDR3 residues: CASSFLTPTEGAYEQYF. The CDR3, as DNA: TGTGCCAGCAGTTTCCTTACCCCCACCGAAGGAGCCTACGAGCAGTACTTC.